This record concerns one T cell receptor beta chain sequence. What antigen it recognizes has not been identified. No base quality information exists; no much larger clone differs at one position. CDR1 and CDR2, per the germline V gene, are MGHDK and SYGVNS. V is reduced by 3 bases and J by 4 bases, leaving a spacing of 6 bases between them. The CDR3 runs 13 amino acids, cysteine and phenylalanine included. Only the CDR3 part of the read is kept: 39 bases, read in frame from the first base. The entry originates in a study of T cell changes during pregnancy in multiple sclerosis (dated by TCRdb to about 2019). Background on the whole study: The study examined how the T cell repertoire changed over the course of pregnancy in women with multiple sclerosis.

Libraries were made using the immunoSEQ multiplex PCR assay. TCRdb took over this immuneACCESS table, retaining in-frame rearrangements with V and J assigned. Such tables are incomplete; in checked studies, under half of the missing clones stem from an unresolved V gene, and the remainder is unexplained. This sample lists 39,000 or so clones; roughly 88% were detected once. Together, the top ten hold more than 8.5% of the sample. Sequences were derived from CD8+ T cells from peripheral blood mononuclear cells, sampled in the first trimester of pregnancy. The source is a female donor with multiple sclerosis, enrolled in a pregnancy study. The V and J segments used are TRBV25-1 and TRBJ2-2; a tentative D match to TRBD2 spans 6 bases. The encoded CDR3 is CASSEGGTGELFF. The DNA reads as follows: TGTGCCAGCAGTGAGGGGGGCACCGGGGAGCTGTTTTTT.